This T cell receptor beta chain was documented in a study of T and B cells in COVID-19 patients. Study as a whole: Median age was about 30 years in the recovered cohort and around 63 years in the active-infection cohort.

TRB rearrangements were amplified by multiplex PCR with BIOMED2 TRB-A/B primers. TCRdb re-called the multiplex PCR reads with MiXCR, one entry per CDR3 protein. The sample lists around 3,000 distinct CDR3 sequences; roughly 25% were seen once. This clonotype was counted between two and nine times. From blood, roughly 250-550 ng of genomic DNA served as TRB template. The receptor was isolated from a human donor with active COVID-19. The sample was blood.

Written as DNA, the CDR3 is TGTGCCTCGGACGTGGGGGGTGGCACTGAAGCTTTCTTT. As protein: CASDVGGGTEAFF. The V call is TRBV19, the J call TRBJ1-1; TRBD1 is a possible D gene (5 bases). Germline V gives CDR1 LNHDA, CDR2 SQIVND (reference sequence). This CDR3 has 13 residues. V was pared by 11 bases and J by 4 bases, with 17 bases between.